This TCR beta chain was sequenced during a study of regulatory T cells in long-lasting Graves disease. Across the whole study: Positive TSH receptor antibodies alongside over 5 years of antithyroid drugs were what marked Graves' disease as persistent.

There are a few counts of this clonotype. Antigen: not known. The germline V gene has CDR1 SGHRS and CDR2 YFSETQ. V was clipped by 5 bases and J by 4 bases, with 15 bases between them. The CDR3 extends over 14 amino acids. Time point defined: persistent/refractory GD, antithyroid drugs over 5 years with positive TRAb. The TCR library used RNA extracted from PBMCs. Arm-PCR of CDR3 regions and iRepertoire HTBI primers were used to build TCR beta libraries. TCRdb ran MiXCR on the multiplex PCR reads and lists one entry per CDR3 protein. The table lists around 450,000 distinct CDR3 sequences, about 22% of them singletons, with around 7% in the top ten. Notes on the study in general: Study was limited to peripheral blood, excluding thyroid tissue. With persistent disease, TRBV28, TRBJ1-2 and TRBJ2-5 were the favored segments. Persistent Graves' cases showed lower TCR diversity than newly diagnosed cases.

This receptor was identified in a female donor with Graves disease. The chain joins TRBV5-1 to TRBJ1-2, with unresolved D. This specimen was peripheral blood mononuclear cells (PBMCs), taken when the disease was refractory, from a patient treated with antithyroid drugs. The CDR3, as DNA: TGCGCCAGCAGAACATCAGATGTAGGCTATGGCTACACCTTC. Protein: CASRTSDVGYGYTF.